The present entry profiles one TCR beta chain with its context. Germline V lookup: CDR1 SGHKS, CDR2 YYEKEE (reference sequence). Trimming removed 3 bases from V and 3 bases from J, with 9 bases in between. The CDR3 totals 13 residues. This record comes from a study of patients and donors after allogeneic stem cell transplantation. TCRdb re-called the RT-PCR reads with MiXCR, one entry per CDR3 protein. Among some 30,000 distinct CDR3 sequences listed, roughly a third were seen once. This chain uses TRBV5-5 with TRBJ1-2; TRBD1 is a possible D gene (6 bases). Sequences were obtained from blood, either unsorted or a sorted T cell fraction (not recorded which). The receptor's source is a human donor who was either an allogeneic HSCT recipient or a stem cell or donor lymphocyte infusion donor (not recorded which). It is not recorded whose cells these are; they may come from a transplant donor. CDR3 amino acids: CASSWDTDYGYTF. CDR3 in DNA: TGTGCCAGCAGCTGGGACACTGACTATGGCTACACCTTC.